Included here is one T cell receptor (beta chain) sequence, with context. Its specificity is not known. The PCR contained 60 Vbeta and 13 Jbeta primers. Profiling relied on immunoSEQ multiplex PCR, and the TCRdb table lists in-frame clones only, not all of them. The sample carries around 200,000 clones, over 80% recorded once. This sample was taken from a study of cytomegalovirus exposure and HLA in healthy donors. Study conclusions and caveats: As a later analysis showed, a missense DCLRE1C variant was linked to trimming of TCR beta V- and J-genes.

The CDR3 consists of 13 residues. Germline CDR1 reads SGHAT; CDR2 reads FQNNGV. Trimming shortened V by 3 bases and J by 4 bases, and 7 bases separated the two germline ends. The source of this sequence is a man aged 35 to 55 in good health and CMV-seropositive. J is TRBJ2-1 and V is TRBV11-2; D remains ambiguous. Sequenced: PBMCs. For the CDR3, the DNA is TGTGCCAGCAGCTTTATCAGATACAATGAGCAGTTCTTC. Translating gives CASSFIRYNEQFF.